This TCR beta chain derives from a study of cytomegalovirus exposure and HLA in healthy donors. Germline values: CDR1 SNHLY, CDR2 FYNNEI. V was pared by 2 bases and J by 2 bases, with 0 bases of the junction left unmatched. This CDR3 is built from 14 residues. Primers for the PCR totalled 60 Vbeta and 13 Jbeta. The table came from immunoSEQ multiplex PCR; TCRdb's copy has only in-frame clones and leaves some out. The table includes roughly 150,000 clones, over 75% detected once. Sequences were obtained from PBMCs. The clonotype was recovered from a female donor in good health and CMV-seronegative. This sequence joins TRBV2 and TRBJ2-1; 7 bases line up with TRBD2. CDR3 residues: CASSELAAYNEQFF. The CDR3 nucleotides read TGTGCCAGCAGTGAACTAGCGGCCTACAATGAGCAGTTCTTC.